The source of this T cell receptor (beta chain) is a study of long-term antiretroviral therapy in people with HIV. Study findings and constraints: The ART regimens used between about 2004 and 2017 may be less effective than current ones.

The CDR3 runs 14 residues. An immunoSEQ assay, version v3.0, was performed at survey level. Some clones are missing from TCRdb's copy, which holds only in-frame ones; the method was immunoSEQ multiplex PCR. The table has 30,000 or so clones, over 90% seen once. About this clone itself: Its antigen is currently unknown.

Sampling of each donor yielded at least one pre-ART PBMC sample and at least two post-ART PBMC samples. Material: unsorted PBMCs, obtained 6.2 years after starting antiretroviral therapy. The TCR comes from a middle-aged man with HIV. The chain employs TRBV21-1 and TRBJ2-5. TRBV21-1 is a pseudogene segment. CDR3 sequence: CASSKVRPWETQYF. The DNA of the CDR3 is TGTGCCAGCAGCAAAGTTAGACCCTGGGAGACCCAGTACTTC.